This T cell receptor (beta chain) originates from a study of OX40 agonist ivuxolimab in advanced cancers. At the level of the study: Every 2 weeks, ivuxolimab was infused into the patients intravenously at between 0.01 and 10 mg/kg. Dose-escalation patients were diagnosed with hepatocellular carcinoma, melanoma, renal cell cancer or head and neck cancer.

As concerns this clone: What it binds is not known.

With autoimmune disease history or systemic immunosuppression, patients were excluded. General observations from the study: Expanded clones were, on average, more numerous among CD8+ T cells than CD4+.

Sequencing used immunoSEQ multiplex PCR; TCRdb keeps in-frame clones, though not all of them. The sample shows 25,000 to 30,000 clones, roughly 84% of them seen only once. This clonotype was obtained from an adult with an advanced solid tumor such as melanoma, head and neck, liver or kidney cancer. Here the sequenced sample was CD4+ or CD8+ T cells sorted from blood, taken in a trial of the OX40 agonist ivuxolimab.

The CDR3 region has the DNA TGCGCCAGCAGTCCATCCGGGACAGGGACGTATAGCAATCAGCCCCAGCATTTT. This sequence encodes CASSPSGTGTYSNQPQHF. The chain is built from TRBV23-1 and TRBJ1-5, with 9 bases aligning to TRBD1. TRBV23-1 is sorted into the ORF group, with uncertain function. The J segment lost 0 bases and the V segment lost 4 bases, leaving 10 bases of the junction unmatched. The CDR3 is 18 amino acids.